The source of this T cell receptor (beta chain) is a study of regulatory T cells in long-lasting Graves disease. Study context: With positive TSH receptor antibodies and over 5 years of antithyroid drugs, Graves' disease was considered persistent.

Germline V gene data show CDR1 as KGHSH and CDR2 as LQKENI. The CDR3 sequence is 14 residues long. V lost 8 bases, J lost 0 bases, and 13 bases lay in between. Combining iRepertoire HTBI primers with Arm-PCR of CDR3 regions, the authors built TCR beta libraries. Each CDR3 protein gets one entry after TCRdb re-called the multiplex PCR reads with MiXCR. The table lists nearly 350,000 distinct CDR3 sequences, around 19% of them singletons, with around 30% in the top ten. This clonotype was detected a few times. As to time point: persistent/refractory GD, antithyroid drugs over 5 years with positive TRAb. PBMCs provided the RNA from which the TCR library was made. Investigators report Graves' disease was diagnosed under American Thyroid Association guidelines.

The chain combines TRBV18 with TRBJ1-1, with D possibly matching TRBD1 (5 bases). The sequenced sample was peripheral blood mononuclear cells (PBMCs), obtained when the disease was refractory, from a patient treated with antithyroid drugs. The sequence was obtained from a female donor with Graves disease. CDR3 protein: CASKKGDLNTEAFF. The CDR3, as DNA: TGTGCCAGCAAAAAAGGGGACCTGAACACTGAAGCTTTCTTT.